This T cell receptor (beta chain) was documented in a study of blood T cell repertoires in COVID-19. Study in general: Material from acute and convalescent COVID-19 was sourced from the United States, Italy and Spain. PBMCs, B-cell-depleted T cells, or T cells were the source of the cDNA or gDNA that made up the material.

Authors' analysis steps: Estimates of nucleated cell counts were drawn from the amplification of reference gene primers. Generated by immunoSEQ multiplex PCR, the TCRdb table keeps only in-frame clones and is missing some. The DNA was the basis for D and trimming; V, J and clone size are from that table. The sample holds some 48,000 clones, around 84% seen once. Sequenced sample: peripheral blood. The TCR was taken from a human donor in a cohort sampled during active COVID-19.

Here the CDR3 reads CASSLTLGQGGTGELFF. For the CDR3, the DNA is TGTGCCAGCAGCTTAACGTTAGGTCAGGGTGGCACCGGGGAGCTGTTTTTT. The chain recombines TRBV7-3 with TRBJ2-2, with D perhaps matching TRBD1 (5 bases). The CDR3 contains 17 residues. CDR1 and CDR2 from the germline V gene are SGHTA and FQGTGA. V lost 0 bases to trimming and J lost 4 bases, with 15 bases between them.